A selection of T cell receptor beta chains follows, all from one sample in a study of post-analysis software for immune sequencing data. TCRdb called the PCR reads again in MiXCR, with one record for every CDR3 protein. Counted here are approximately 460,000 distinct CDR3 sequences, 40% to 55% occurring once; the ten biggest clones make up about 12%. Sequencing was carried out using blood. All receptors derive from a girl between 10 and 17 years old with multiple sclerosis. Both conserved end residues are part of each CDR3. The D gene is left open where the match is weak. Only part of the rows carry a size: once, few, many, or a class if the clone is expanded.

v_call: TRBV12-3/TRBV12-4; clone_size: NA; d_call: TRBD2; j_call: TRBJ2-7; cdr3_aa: CASSLWREYEQYF; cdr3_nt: TGTGCCAGCAGTTTATGGCGGGAGTACGAGCAGTACTTC
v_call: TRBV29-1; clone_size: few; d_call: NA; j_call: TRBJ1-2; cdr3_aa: CSVESSTKDGYTF; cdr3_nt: TGCAGCGTTGAATCCTCTACGAAGGATGGCTACACCTTC
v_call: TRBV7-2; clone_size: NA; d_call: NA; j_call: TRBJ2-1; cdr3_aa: CASSLVLRNLLFF; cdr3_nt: TGTGCCAGCAGCTTAGTTTTACGCAACCTGTTGTTCTTC
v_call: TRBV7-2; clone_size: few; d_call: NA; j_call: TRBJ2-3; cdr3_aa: CASSSVGGRTDTQYF; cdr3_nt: TGTGCCAGCTCGTCCGTTGGCGGCCGCACAGATACGCAGTATTTT
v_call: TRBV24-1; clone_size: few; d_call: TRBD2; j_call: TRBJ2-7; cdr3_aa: CATSDRSGSFYEQYF; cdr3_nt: TGTGCCACCAGTGACCGTAGCGGGAGTTTCTACGAGCAGTACTTC
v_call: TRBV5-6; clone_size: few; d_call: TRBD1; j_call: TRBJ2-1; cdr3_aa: CASSQPGQGNEQFF; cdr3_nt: TGTGCCAGCAGTCAGCCGGGACAGGGGAATGAGCAGTTCTTC
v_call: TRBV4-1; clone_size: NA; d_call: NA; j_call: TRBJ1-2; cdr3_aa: CASSQSVGSDYTF; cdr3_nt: TGCGCCAGCAGCCAGAGCGTAGGCAGTGACTACACCTTC
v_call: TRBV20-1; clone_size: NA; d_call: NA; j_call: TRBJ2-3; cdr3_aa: CSSPTKGGATTQYF; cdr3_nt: TGCAGTTCACCTACGAAGGGGGGAGCTACTACGCAGTATTTT
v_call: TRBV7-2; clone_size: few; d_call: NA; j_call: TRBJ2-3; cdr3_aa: CASSPEGGPDTQYF; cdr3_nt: TGTGCCAGCAGCCCCGAGGGGGGGCCAGATACGCAGTATTTT
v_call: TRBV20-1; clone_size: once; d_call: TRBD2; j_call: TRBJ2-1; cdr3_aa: CSARSLSGRPPTSPQEYNEQFF; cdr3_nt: TGCAGTGCTAGAAGCCTAAGCGGGAGGCCCCCCACATCTCCCCAGGAATACAATGAGCAGTTCTTC
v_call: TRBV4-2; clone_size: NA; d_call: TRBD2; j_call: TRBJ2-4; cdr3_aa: CASSANPLLAGLPREVAKNIQYF; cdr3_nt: TGTGCCAGCAGCGCCAATCCTTTACTAGCGGGGCTACCCCGGGAAGTAGCCAAAAACATTCAGTACTTC
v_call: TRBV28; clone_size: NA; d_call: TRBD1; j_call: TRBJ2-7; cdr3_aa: CASSLADRLYEQYF; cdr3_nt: TGTGCCAGCAGTTTAGCGGACAGGCTATACGAGCAGTACTTC
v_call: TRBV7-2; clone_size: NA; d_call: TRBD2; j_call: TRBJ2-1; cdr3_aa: CASSRRERAGEQFF; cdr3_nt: TGTGCCAGCAGCCGAAGGGAACGAGCGGGAGAGCAGTTCTTC
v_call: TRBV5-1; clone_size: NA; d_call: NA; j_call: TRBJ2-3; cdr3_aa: CASSLGRLGDTQYF; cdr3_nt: TGCGCCAGCAGCTTGGGACGGCTAGGAGATACGCAGTATTTT
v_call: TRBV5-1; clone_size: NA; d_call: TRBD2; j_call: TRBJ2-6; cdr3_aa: CASSLEPSGGISGANVLTF; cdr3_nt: TGCGCCAGCAGCTTGGAGCCTAGCGGGGGGATATCTGGGGCCAACGTCCTGACTTTC
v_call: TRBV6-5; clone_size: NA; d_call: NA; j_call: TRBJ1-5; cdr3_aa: CASSFRHNSRGNQPQHF; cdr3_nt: TGTGCCAGCAGTTTCCGTCATAATTCAAGGGGCAATCAGCCCCAGCATTTT
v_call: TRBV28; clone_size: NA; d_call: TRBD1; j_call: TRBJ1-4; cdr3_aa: CASSLRDRGRGEKLFF; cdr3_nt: TGTGCCAGCAGTCTCCGGGACAGGGGGCGTGGAGAAAAACTGTTTTTT
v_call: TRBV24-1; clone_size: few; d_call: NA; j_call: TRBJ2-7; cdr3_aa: CATSDPQRYEQYF; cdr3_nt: TGTGCCACCAGTGATCCCCAGAGGTACGAGCAGTACTTC
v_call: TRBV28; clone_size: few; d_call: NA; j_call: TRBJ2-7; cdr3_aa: CASRSTGSSYEQYF; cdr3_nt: TGTGCCAGCAGATCAACAGGGAGCTCCTACGAGCAGTACTTC
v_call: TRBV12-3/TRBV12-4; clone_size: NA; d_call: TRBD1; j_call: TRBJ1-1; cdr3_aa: CASSFGQGEITEAFF; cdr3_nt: TGTGCCAGCAGTTTCGGACAGGGTGAGATCACTGAAGCTTTCTTT
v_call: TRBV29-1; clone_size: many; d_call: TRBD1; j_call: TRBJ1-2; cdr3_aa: CSVEGDSYGYTF; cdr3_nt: TGCAGCGTTGAAGGGGACAGCTATGGCTACACCTTC
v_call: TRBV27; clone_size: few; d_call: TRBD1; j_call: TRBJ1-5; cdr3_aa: CASRWTGDSNQPQHF; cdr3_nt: TGTGCCAGCAGGTGGACAGGGGATAGCAATCAGCCCCAGCATTTT
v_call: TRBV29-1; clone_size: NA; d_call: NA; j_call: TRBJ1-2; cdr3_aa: CSLDSWGSNYGYTF; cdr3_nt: TGCAGCCTCGACAGTTGGGGCTCTAACTATGGCTACACCTTC
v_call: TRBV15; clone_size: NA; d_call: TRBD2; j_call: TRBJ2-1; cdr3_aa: CATSRDLKLAGGYNEQFF; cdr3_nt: TGTGCCACCAGCAGAGATCTGAAGCTAGCGGGAGGTTACAATGAGCAGTTCTTC
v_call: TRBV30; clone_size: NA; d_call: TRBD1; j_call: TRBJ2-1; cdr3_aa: CASLGGQANDEQFF; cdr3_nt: TGTGCCTCCTTGGGGGGACAGGCAAACGACGAGCAGTTCTTC
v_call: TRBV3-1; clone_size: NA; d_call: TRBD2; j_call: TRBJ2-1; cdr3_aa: CASLGAGGPHEQFF; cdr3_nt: TGTGCCAGCCTGGGAGCGGGAGGGCCTCATGAGCAGTTCTTC
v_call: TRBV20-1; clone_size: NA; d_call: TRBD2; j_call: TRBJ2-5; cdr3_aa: CSSLAEPQETQYF; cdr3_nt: TGCAGTTCTCTAGCGGAGCCTCAAGAGACCCAGTACTTC
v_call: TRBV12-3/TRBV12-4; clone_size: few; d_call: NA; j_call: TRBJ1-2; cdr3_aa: CASSQLINYGYTF; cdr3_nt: TGTGCCAGCAGTCAACTGATTAACTATGGCTACACCTTC
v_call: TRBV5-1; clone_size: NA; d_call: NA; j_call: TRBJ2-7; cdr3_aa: CASSLAGTRDYEQYF; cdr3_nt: TGCGCCAGCAGCTTGGCCGGGACCCGGGACTACGAGCAGTACTTC
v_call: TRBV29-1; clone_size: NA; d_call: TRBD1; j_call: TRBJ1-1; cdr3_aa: CSATGGRNTEAFF; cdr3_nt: TGCAGCGCAACAGGGGGCCGGAACACTGAAGCTTTCTTT
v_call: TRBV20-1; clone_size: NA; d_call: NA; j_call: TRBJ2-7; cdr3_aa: CSARGQATSSYEQYF; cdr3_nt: TGCAGTGCTAGAGGTCAGGCCACCAGCTCCTACGAGCAGTACTTC
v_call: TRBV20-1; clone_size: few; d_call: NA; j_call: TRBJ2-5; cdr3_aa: CSGSRAGQKETQYF; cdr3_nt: TGCAGTGGCTCACGGGCGGGACAAAAAGAGACCCAGTACTTC
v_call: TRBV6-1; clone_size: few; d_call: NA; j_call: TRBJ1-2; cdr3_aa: CASSENLNYGYTF; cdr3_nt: TGTGCCAGCAGTGAAAACCTTAACTATGGCTACACCTTC
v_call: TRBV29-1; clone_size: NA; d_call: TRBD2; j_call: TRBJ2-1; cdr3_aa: CSVEGTSGGNEQFF; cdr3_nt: TGCAGCGTTGAAGGGACTAGCGGTGGCAATGAGCAGTTCTTC
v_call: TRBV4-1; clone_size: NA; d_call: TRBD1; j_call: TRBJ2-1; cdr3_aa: CASSQENRDRVDEQFF; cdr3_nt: TGCGCCAGCAGCCAAGAAAACCGGGACAGGGTCGATGAGCAGTTCTTC
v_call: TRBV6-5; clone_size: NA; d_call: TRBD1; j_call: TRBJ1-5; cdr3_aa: CASRRGQGFNQPQHF; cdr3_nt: TGTGCCAGCAGAAGAGGACAGGGATTCAATCAGCCCCAGCATTTT
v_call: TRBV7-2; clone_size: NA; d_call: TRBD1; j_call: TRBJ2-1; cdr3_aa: CASSHAATGTGSNEQFF; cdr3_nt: TGTGCCAGCAGCCACGCCGCAACCGGGACAGGATCTAATGAGCAGTTCTTC
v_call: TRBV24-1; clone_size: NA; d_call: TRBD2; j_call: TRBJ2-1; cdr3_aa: CATSDPTSGGMSGEQFF; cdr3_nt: TGTGCCACCAGTGATCCAACTAGCGGCGGGATGTCGGGTGAGCAGTTCTTC
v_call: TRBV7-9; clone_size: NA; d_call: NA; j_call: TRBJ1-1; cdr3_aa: CASSLEGPLSGGAFF; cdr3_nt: TGTGCCAGCAGCTTAGAGGGACCCCTTTCCGGGGGAGCTTTCTTT
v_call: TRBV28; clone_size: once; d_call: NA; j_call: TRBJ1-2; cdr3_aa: CASSPLGEYGYTF; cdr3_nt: TGTGCCAGCAGTCCCCTAGGGGAATATGGCTACACCTTC
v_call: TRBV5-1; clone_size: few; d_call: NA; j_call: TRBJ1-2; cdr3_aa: CASSPLTGPLNYGYTF; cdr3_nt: TGCGCCAGCAGCCCACTCACAGGGCCCCTTAACTATGGCTACACCTTC
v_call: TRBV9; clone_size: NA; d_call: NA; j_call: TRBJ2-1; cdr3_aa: CASSENGGNEQFF; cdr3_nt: TGTGCCAGCAGCGAGAACGGAGGGAATGAGCAGTTCTTC
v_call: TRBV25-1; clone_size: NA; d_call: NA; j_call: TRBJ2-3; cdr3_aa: CASSVDVTDTQYF; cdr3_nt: TGTGCCAGCAGTGTGGACGTCACAGATACGCAGTATTTT
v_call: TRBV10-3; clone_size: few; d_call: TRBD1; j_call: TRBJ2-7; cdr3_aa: CAIRQGADYEQYF; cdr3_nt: TGTGCCATCAGGCAGGGGGCAGACTACGAGCAGTACTTC
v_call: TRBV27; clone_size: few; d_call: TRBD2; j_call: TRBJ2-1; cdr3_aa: CASSISSGPKQFF; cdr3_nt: TGTGCCAGCAGTATCTCTAGCGGACCTAAGCAGTTCTTC
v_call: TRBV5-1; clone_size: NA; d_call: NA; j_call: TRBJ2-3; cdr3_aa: CASSLGGGRTDTQYF; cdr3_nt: TGCGCCAGCAGCTTGGGGGGCGGCCGCACAGATACGCAGTATTTT
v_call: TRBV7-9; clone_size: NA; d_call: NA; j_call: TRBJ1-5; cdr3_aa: CASSPGQINQPQHF; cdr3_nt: TGTGCCAGCAGCCCAGGACAGATCAATCAGCCCCAGCATTTT
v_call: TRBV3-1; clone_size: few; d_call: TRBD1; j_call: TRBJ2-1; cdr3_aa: CASSQGGTGMANEQFF; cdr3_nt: TGTGCCAGCAGCCAAGGTGGGACAGGGATGGCCAATGAGCAGTTCTTC
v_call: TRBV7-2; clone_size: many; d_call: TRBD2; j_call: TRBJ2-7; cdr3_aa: CASSLGSGSGFEQYF; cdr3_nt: TGTGCCAGCAGCTTAGGGAGCGGGAGTGGGTTCGAGCAGTACTTC
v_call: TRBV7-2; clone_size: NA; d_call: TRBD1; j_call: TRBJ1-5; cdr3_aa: CASSTGQQPQHF; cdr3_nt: TGTGCCAGCAGCACGGGACAGCAGCCCCAGCATTTT
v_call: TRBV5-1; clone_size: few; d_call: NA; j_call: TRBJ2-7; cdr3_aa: CASSFSVGYEQYF; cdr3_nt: TGCGCCAGCAGCTTCTCTGTGGGCTACGAGCAGTACTTC